The entry below describes one T cell receptor beta chain. This sample was taken from a study of blood T cell repertoires in COVID-19. Assay: immunoSEQ multiplex PCR; the TCRdb copy retains only in-frame clones and omits some. This sample has about 200,000 clones, with around 82% found just once. Germline-derived CDR1 and CDR2 are GTSNPN and SVGIG (reference sequence). The CDR3 is 14 residues long. V lost 6 bases, J lost 9 bases, and 15 bases stayed unmatched. The genes are TRBV30 and TRBJ1-2, with 8 bases identical to TRBD1. The sequencing sample was made of PBMCs or T cells enriched from blood (not recorded which). This receptor was identified in a woman between 55 and 75 years old with acute COVID-19. The DNA for the CDR3 is TGTGCCTGCCCGGGGGGACAGGCTAGAGTCCGCTACACCTTC. It yields the protein CACPGGQARVRYTF.